This TCR beta chain originates from a study of T cells in localized non-small cell lung cancer. Using immunoSEQ multiplex PCR, the repertoire was profiled, and TCRdb retains in-frame clones only, with some absent. There are 100,000 to 150,000 clones in the sample; 89% occur only once, and around 1.5% lies in the top ten. The length of the CDR3 is 14 residues. CDR1 and CDR2 from the germline V gene are LNHNV and YYDKDF (reference sequence). Trimming pared 1 base from V and 3 bases from J, leaving 9 bases between. This chain connects TRBV15 to TRBJ1-1, with no clear D. Source: peripheral blood, taken before any cancer treatment. This TCR came from a female donor older than 55 with stage I lung adenocarcinoma. CDR3 residues: CATSRVARDTEAFF. The CDR3 coding sequence is TGTGCCACCAGCAGAGTGGCCCGAGACACTGAAGCTTTCTTT.